The entry below gives a single T cell receptor beta chain sequence along with its context. This clonotype was counted only a few times. Its antigen remains unidentified. Base qualities are not recorded, but no much larger clone differs from it by a single base. Every donor in the study was a healthy Caucasian. Three pairs of female monozygotic twins, all aged about 18 to 29 years, made up the twin cohort. Peripheral blood mononuclear cells were the source from which RNA for the TCR libraries was isolated. The V end gives up 8 bases and the J end 11 bases, leaving 11 bases in the junction not matched to a gene. Including the terminal cysteine and phenylalanine, the CDR3 comprises 11 residues. Of all the DNA, just the CDR3 is kept, 33 bases in frame from base 1. CDR1 and CDR2 (DFQATT, SNEGSKA) derive from the germline V gene (reference sequence). This sample stems from a study of identical twins listed by TCRdb under 2016. With respect to the entire study: The study deep-sequenced TCR alpha and beta repertoires from monozygotic twins, unrelated adults of various ages and cord blood to test whether fetal clonotypes persist. To rule out contamination, the twin experiments were replicated at different times with different library preparation protocols.

Here is what the overall study found, with its caveats: Compared with coincidental sharing between unrelated individuals, out-of-frame TCR alpha sequences shared between twins showed an excess of sequences with low generation probability. In beta out-of-frame sequences, excess twin sharing was weaker, because having fewer shared sequences lowered the signal-to-noise ratio. In monozygotic twins, recombination models systematically underestimated out-of-frame TCR alpha sharing, but the models matched the sharing seen between unrelated individuals. Abundant cord blood beta clonotypes had fewer insertions, young adult naive repertoires showed a similar but weaker trend, and memory repertoires showed no such trend. Because the same donors could not be followed over many years, the conclusions relied on cross-sectional statistical analysis. Zero-insertion analyses could be partly confounded by invariant T cells such as MAIT and iNKT, though diverse VJ usage argued against such confounding for most clonotypes.

Receptor amplification or capture employed 5' RACE. Sequencing relied on an Illumina HiSeq 2000. A universal primer binding site was added through template switching, and the final cDNA carried a unique molecular identifier so that TCR cDNA molecules could be counted accurately. Specific primers in the conserved constant-segment region were used to synthesize first-strand cDNA for the TCR alpha and beta chains. To control for contamination, each cDNA library was double barcoded with a SMART-Mk sample barcode plus Illumina barcodes. TruSeq adapter sequences, together with Illumina sample barcodes, were added in two successive PCR steps. Sequencing of the TCR alpha and beta cDNA libraries was done on the Illumina HiSeq platform using custom primers. The authors processed their data as follows. Unique molecular identifiers were extracted from raw reads with MiGEC, and CDR3 positions were determined with MiXCR. For each individual, recombination models were inferred using an EM algorithm with the repgenHMM and IGoR tools. The tcR package in R was used for shared clonotype analysis, with sharing normalized by the product of cloneset sizes. Out-of-frame nonproductive sequences were analyzed to study raw recombination free of thymic and clonal selection effects. TCRdb reprocessing: public reads trimmed at Q25 with fastp, clones called with MiXCR, in-frame beta chains kept. Each CDR3 protein gets just one entry, which takes the most common genes and DNA from the rows behind it. TCRdb, not the authors, supplied the V and J calls. Counted in this sample were hundreds of thousands of distinct CDR3 sequences; about 20% of them appeared once. The ten largest clonotypes hold roughly 14% of the sample.

The data were also submitted as part of a second study, on T cells expressing NK-cell markers. Reported in the second study: In sorted CD3+CD56+NKG2C+, CD3+CD56+NKG2C- and CD3+CD56-NKG2C+ T-cell subsets from about 8 donors, TCR beta-chain repertoires were profiled. Among the eight sequenced donors, only one was HCMV-seronegative, while the other seven were HCMV-seropositive. To restrict sorting to alphabetaTCR-expressing T cells, an anti-gammadeltaTCR antibody was added in several experiments. For over five donors, the dominant CD3+CD56+NKG2C+ clonotypes were among the top 10 CD8+ clonotypes and accounted for about 1.0-7.5% of CD8+ T cells. Those dominant clonotypes were again the most abundant among CD3+CD56-NKG2C+ cells in a handful of donors, at about 25-65%. Whether the expanded NKG2C-expressing T cell clones were specific for HCMV antigens remained unclear. Randomly selected healthy volunteers, three men and five women, were used as the eight sequenced donors. HCMV serostatus was determined by detecting HCMV-specific IgG in serum with a commercial ELISA kit. For roughly six donors, bulk peripheral blood T-cell repertoires were also sequenced from unsorted PBMC. Reads were demultiplexed and grouped by UMI with MIGEC, and clonotypes were assembled and quantified with MiTCR. To remove erroneous sequences, TCR cDNA sequences were retained only when supported by two or more reads. Downstream repertoire analysis used the tcR package, and clonotypes were matched across fractions by CDR3 nucleotide sequence plus V segment. VDJmatch was used to annotate antigen specificity against VDJdb, with one amino acid substitution in CDR3 permitted.

The rearrangement combines TRBV20-1 with TRBJ1-2, and TRBD1 matches 7 of the central bases. Sequenced sample: PBMCs. This receptor was identified in a woman between 18 and 30 years old in good health. The DNA sequence is as follows: TGCAGTACGGCCCGGGACAGCAAATACACCTTC. Translated, this gives CSTARDSKYTF.